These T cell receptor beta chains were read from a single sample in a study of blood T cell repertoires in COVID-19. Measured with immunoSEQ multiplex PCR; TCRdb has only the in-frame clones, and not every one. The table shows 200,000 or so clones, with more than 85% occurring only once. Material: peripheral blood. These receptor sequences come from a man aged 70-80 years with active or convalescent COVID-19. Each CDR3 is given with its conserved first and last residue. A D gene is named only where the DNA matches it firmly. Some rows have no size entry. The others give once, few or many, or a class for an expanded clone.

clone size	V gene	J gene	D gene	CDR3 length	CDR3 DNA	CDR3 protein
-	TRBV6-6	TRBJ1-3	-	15	TGTGCCAGCAGCCACAGTAAGGGGTGGGGAAACACCATATATTTT	CASSHSKGWGNTIYF
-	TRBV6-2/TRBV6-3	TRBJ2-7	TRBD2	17	TGTGCCAGCAGCCCCCTAGCGGGCAAGATCCTGACCTACGAGCAGTACTTC	CASSPLAGKILTYEQYF
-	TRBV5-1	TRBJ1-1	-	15	TGCGCCAGCAGCTTGGTCCCTGGACTCGACACTGAAGCTTTCTTT	CASSLVPGLDTEAFF
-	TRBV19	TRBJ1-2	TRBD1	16	TGTGCCAGTAGTAGGGCTCGGACAGGGGGTTACTATGGCTACACCTTC	CASSRARTGGYYGYTF
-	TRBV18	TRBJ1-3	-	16	TGTGCCAGCTCACCACCGGGGGGTAATTCTGGAAACACCATATATTTT	CASSPPGGNSGNTIYF
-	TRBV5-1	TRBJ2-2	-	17	TGCGCCAGCAGCTGGGCCCTGGGCAGAACGAACACCGGGGAGCTGTTTTTT	CASSWALGRTNTGELFF
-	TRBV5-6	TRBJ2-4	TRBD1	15	TGTGCCAGCAGCTTATTAGGGGACAGCAAAAACATTCAGTACTTC	CASSLLGDSKNIQYF
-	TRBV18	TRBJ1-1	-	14	TGTGCCAGCTCACCCTGGACACAAAACACTGAAGCTTTCTTT	CASSPWTQNTEAFF
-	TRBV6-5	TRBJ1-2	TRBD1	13	TGTGCCAGCAGACCACAGGGGTGGGATGGCTACACCTTC	CASRPQGWDGYTF
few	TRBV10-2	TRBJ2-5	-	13	TGCGCCAGCAGTGAAGAGTGGCAAGAGACCCAGTACTTC	CASSEEWQETQYF
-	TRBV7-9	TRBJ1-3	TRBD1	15	TGTGCCAGCAGCTTGGGACAGGTCTCTGGAAACACCATATATTTT	CASSLGQVSGNTIYF
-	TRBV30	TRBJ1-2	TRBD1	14	TGTGCCTGGAGTCAAATGGACAGGGCGGGTGGCTACACCTTC	CAWSQMDRAGGYTF
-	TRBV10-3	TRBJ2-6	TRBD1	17	TGTGCCACTGGACAGGCCAACCCGCGGAGCGGGGCCAACGTCCTGACTTTC	CATGQANPRSGANVLTF
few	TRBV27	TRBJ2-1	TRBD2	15	TGTGCCAGCAGTTTATTCCCCGCGGGAGCTAATGAGCAGTTCTTC	CASSLFPAGANEQFF